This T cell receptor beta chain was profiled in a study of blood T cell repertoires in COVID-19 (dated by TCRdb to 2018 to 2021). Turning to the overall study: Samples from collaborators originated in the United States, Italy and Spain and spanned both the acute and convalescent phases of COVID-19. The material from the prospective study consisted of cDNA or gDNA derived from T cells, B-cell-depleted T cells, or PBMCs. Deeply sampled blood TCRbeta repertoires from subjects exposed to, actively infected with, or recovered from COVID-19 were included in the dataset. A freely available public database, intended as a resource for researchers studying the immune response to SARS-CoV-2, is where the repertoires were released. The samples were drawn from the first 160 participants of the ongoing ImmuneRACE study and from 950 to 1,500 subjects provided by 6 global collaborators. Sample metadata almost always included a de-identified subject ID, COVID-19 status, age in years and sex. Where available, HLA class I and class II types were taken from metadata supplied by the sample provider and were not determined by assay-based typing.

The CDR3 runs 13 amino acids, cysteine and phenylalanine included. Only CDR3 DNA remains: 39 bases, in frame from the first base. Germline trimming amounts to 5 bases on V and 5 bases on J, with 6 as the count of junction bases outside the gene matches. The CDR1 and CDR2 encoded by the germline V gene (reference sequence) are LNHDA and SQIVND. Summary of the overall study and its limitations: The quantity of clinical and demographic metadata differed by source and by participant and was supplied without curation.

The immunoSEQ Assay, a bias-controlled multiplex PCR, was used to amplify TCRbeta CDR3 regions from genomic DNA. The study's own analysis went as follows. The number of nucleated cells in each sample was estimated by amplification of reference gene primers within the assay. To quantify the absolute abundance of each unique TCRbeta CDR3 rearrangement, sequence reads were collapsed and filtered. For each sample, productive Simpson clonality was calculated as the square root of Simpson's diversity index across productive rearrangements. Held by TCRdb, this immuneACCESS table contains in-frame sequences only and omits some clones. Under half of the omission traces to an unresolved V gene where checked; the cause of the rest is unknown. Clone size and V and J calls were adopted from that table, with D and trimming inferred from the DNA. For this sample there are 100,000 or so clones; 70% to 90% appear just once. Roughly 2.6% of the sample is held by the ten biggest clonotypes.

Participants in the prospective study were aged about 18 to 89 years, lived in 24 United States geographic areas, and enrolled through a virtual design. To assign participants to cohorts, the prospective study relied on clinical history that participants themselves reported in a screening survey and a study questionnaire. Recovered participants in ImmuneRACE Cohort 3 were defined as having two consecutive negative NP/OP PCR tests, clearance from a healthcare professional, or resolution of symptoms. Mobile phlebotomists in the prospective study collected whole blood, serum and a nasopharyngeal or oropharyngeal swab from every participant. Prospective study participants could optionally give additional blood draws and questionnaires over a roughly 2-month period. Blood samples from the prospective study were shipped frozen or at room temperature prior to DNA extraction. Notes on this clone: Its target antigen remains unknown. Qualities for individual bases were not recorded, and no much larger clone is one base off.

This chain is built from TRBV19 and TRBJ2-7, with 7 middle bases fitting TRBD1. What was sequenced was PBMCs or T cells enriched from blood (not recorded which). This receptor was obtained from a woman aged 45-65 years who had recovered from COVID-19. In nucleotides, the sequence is TGTGCCAGTAGTGAGAGGGGGCGGCACGAGCAGTACTTC. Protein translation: CASSERGRHEQYF.